This TCR beta chain derives from a study of T cell responses to AZD1222 COVID-19 vaccine. Broader study findings: The study sampled repertoires only after the peak T cell response. The number of AZD1222 recipients seropositive at baseline was only five to seven. When two AZD1222 doses had been given, Spike-specific TCR breadth and depth rose. Most donors were white British and more were female, and clonal diversity was possibly underestimated.

On this clone itself: Its matching antigen is unknown.

Sequencing used immunoSEQ multiplex PCR; TCRdb keeps in-frame clones, though not all of them. The sample has approximately 120,000 clones; approximately 94% are singletons. Deletions cut 4 bases from V and 11 bases from J, with 14 bases between. The germline gives CDR1 MDHEN, CDR2 SYDVKM. CDR3 length: 12 amino acids. The rearrangement uses TRBV28 and TRBJ1-1, with D perhaps matching TRBD1 (6 bases). The input for sequencing was peripheral blood, taken on day 0 of AZD1222 vaccination. The receptor was isolated from an adult in good health. The CDR3 nucleotides read TGTGCCAGCAGTTCCACAGGGAACAGCGCTTTCTTT. It yields the protein CASSSTGNSAFF.